This passage covers 25 T cell receptor beta chains from one sample sequenced in a study of regulatory T cells in long-lasting Graves disease. As to time point: persistent/refractory GD, antithyroid drugs over 5 years with positive TRAb. The TCR library was made from RNA extracted from PBMCs. To make TCR beta libraries, researchers used iRepertoire HTBI primers and Arm-PCR of CDR3 regions. TCRdb redid the calling of the multiplex PCR reads with MiXCR, one entry per CDR3 protein. The profile shows around 450,000 distinct CDR3 sequences, roughly 21% of them singletons. The sample in question was peripheral blood mononuclear cells (PBMCs), obtained when the disease was refractory, from a patient treated with antithyroid drugs. These receptors all stem from a female donor with Graves disease.

This clonotype occurred a few times. This chain joins TRBV29-1 and TRBJ2-5; 7 bases map to TRBD2. The CDR3 has 16 amino acids. Germline CDR1 SQVTM, CDR2 ANQGSEA. V trimming: 0 bases; J trimming: 5 bases; junction bases outside the gene matches: 12. The CDR3 sequence: CSVEDGEGLEWETQYF. The CDR3 region has the DNA TGCAGCGTTGAAGATGGGGAGGGGCTAGAATGGGAGACCCAGTACTTC.

The CDR3 sequence is CASSPLSGRATYEQYF. The CDR3 region has the DNA TGTGCCAGCAGCCCGCTTAGCGGGAGGGCCACCTACGAGCAGTACTTC. The chain joins TRBV11-2 to TRBJ2-7, with 11 bases that match TRBD2. Germline-derived CDR1 and CDR2 are SGHAT and FQNNGV. The CDR3 covers 16 residues. J lost 2 bases, V lost 5 bases, and 8 bases had no gene match.

This clonotype came up a few times. This rearrangement joins TRBV12-3 or TRBV12-4 to TRBJ2-1, with 9 positions matching TRBD1. V gave up 7 bases and J gave up 5 bases; unmatched junction bases: 9. The CDR3 spans 15 residues. The CDR3 region has the DNA TGTGCCAGCACTAAGGACAGGGGCCCTAACAATGAGCAGTTCTTC. This encodes CASTKDRGPNNEQFF.

The genes are TRBV12-3 or TRBV12-4 and TRBJ2-7; D not resolved. The CDR3 covers 12 residues. Trimming removed 4 bases from V and 6 bases from J, with 10 bases in between. The CDR3 DNA follows: TGTGCCAGCAGTTACACAGATCGCGAGCAGTACTTC. Its protein is CASSYTDREQYF.

The chain links TRBV30 to TRBJ1-2; perhaps TRBD1 as D (6 bases). The CDR3 totals 14 residues. V lost 6 bases and J 4 bases, leaving 18 bases between the germline ends. Germline CDR1 reads GTSNPN; CDR2 reads SVGIG (reference sequence). The CDR3 is CACDAPGALYGYTF. The CDR3, as DNA: TGTGCCTGCGATGCCCCGGGGGCTCTCTATGGCTACACCTTC.

This chain joins TRBV3-1 and TRBJ1-1; 8 bases fit TRBD1. The CDR3 is 14 amino acids. The junction had 3 bases not matched to a gene; V was cut back by 4 bases and J by 2 bases. Germline loops: CDR1 LGHDT, CDR2 YNNKEL (reference sequence). The CDR3 is CASSPAGGNTEAFF. The CDR3 DNA is TGTGCCAGCAGCCCCGCAGGGGGCAACACTGAAGCTTTCTTT.

The genes are TRBV7-2 and TRBJ2-7; D gene uncertain. The CDR3 has 13 residues. From germline, CDR1 is SGHTA and CDR2 FQGNSA. The ends were cut back, 2 bases at V and 3 bases at J, with 8 bases in the middle. The CDR3 region is CASSLYPYYEQYF. As DNA, the CDR3 is TGTGCCAGCAGCTTATATCCGTACTACGAGCAGTACTTC.

This chain uses TRBV5-1 with TRBJ2-5; no firm D call. This CDR3 has 14 amino acids. CDR1 and CDR2 (germline): SGHRS, YFSETQ. Trimming pared 1 base from V and 2 bases from J, leaving 9 bases between. The CDR3 sequence is CASSLSTTQETQYF. CDR3 nucleotides: TGCGCCAGCAGCTTGAGCACGACACAAGAGACCCAGTACTTC.

This clonotype was detected a few times. In DNA, the CDR3 is TGCAGTGCTAGGCCCTTTACAGGGGGGAGGGAGACCCAGTACTTC. This sequence encodes CSARPFTGGRETQYF. V is TRBV20-1 and J is TRBJ2-5; 8 bases agree with TRBD1. V shed 3 bases, J shed 5 bases, and the junction held 11 bases outside the gene matches. The V gene's germline CDR1 is DFQATT and CDR2 SNEGSKA (reference sequence). This CDR3 spans 15 amino acids.

Many counts were recorded for this clonotype. The chain combines TRBV12-3 or TRBV12-4 with TRBJ1-2; no reliable D call. This CDR3 spans 11 amino acids. The V end lost 6 bases, the J end lost 9 bases, and 11 bases lay between the germline ends. CDR3 DNA sequence: TGTGCCAGCAGCATGGACCTGAGCTACACCTTC. This gives the protein CASSMDLSYTF.

V is TRBV27 and J is TRBJ1-5; possible D gene TRBD1, 5 bases. The CDR3 loop spans 17 amino acids. Germline V gene sequence: CDR1 MNHEY, CDR2 SMNVEV (reference sequence). V was shortened by 2 bases and J by 3 bases, with 17 bases between the two germline ends. The CDR3 sequence is CASSLGPVRGNNQPQHF. In nucleotides, the CDR3 is TGTGCCAGCAGTTTAGGTCCGGTTAGGGGTAACAATCAGCCCCAGCATTTT.

The gene calls are TRBV13 and TRBJ1-3, with a possible D match to TRBD1 (5 bases). Trimming removed 6 bases from V and 0 bases from J, with 9 bases in between. Germline CDR1 PRHDT, CDR2 FYEKMQ (reference sequence). The CDR3 totals 14 residues. The CDR3 DNA reads TGTGCCAGCAGGGGACGGAGCTCTGGAAACACCATATATTTT. As protein: CASRGRSSGNTIYF.

This clonotype has only a few counts. This chain links TRBV30 with TRBJ2-2; TRBD2 aligns across 8 bases. Germline V gene sequence: CDR1 GTSNPN, CDR2 SVGIG (reference sequence). After removal of 2 bases from V and 7 bases from J, the junction contained 9 bases not matched to a gene. The CDR3 has 15 amino acids. In DNA, the CDR3 is TGTGCCTGGAGTTTTGGAGCGGGAGAAGTCGGGGAGCTGTTTTTT. As protein: CAWSFGAGEVGELFF.

This clonotype was recorded many times. The CDR3 reads CATSGTLPPSGYTF. The CDR3 bases are TGTGCCACCTCCGGGACCCTACCCCCGTCTGGCTACACCTTC. J is TRBJ1-2 and V is TRBV28; TRBD1 might be the D (5 bases). Trimming took off 10 bases at V and 7 bases at J, with 22 bases between the two ends. The CDR3 is 14 residues long. CDR1 is MDHEN and CDR2 is SYDVKM in the germline V gene.

V and J are TRBV20-1 and TRBJ1-4; possible D gene TRBD1, 5 bases. V was pared by 1 base and J by 7 bases, with 13 bases between. Germline V CDR1 and CDR2: DFQATT, SNEGSKA (reference sequence). This CDR3 contains 14 residues. The CDR3 loop is CSARAEGRGEKLFF. Here the CDR3 DNA reads TGCAGTGCTAGAGCTGAGGGGCGCGGTGAAAAACTGTTTTTT.

The gene calls are TRBV13 and TRBJ1-1, with TRBD1 matching 9 bases. The CDR3 runs 16 residues. Per the germline V gene, CDR1 is PRHDT and CDR2 is FYEKMQ (reference sequence). After removal of 5 bases from V and 4 bases from J, the junction contained 11 bases not matched to a gene. The CDR3 loop is CASSPEGTGRSTEAFF. The CDR3 nucleotides read TGTGCCAGCAGCCCTGAGGGGACAGGGAGGAGCACTGAAGCTTTCTTT. Variable domain in full (rest from reference TRBV13 and TRBJ1-1): AAGVIQSPRHLIKEKRETATLKCYPIPRHDTVYWYQQGPGQDPQFLISFYEKMQSDKGSIPDRFSAQQFSDYHSELNMSSLELGDSALYFCASSPEGTGRSTEAFFGQGTRLTVV.

This clonotype was counted at least ten times. V usage is TRBV12-3 or TRBV12-4 and J usage is TRBJ1-5; D is uncertain. Trimming took off 2 bases at V and 3 bases at J, with 5 bases between the two ends. This CDR3 region has 13 residues. CDR3 amino acids: CASSLSPNQPQHF. DNA of the CDR3: TGTGCCAGCAGTTTATCCCCCAATCAGCCCCAGCATTTT.

This clonotype was found a few times. The chain links TRBV6-2 or TRBV6-3 to TRBJ2-7, with unresolved D. The CDR3 has 13 amino acids. Trimming removed 5 bases at V and 2 bases at J, with 10 bases between. Germline V gene sequence: CDR1 MNHEY, CDR2 SVGEGT. CDR3 nucleotide sequence: TGTGCCAGCAGTCCGCCAGAAACCTACGAGCAGTACTTC. Protein sequence: CASSPPETYEQYF.

The J gene is TRBJ1-2, the V gene TRBV20-1; 8 bases map to TRBD1. The junction had 4 bases not matched to a gene; V was cut back by 0 bases and J by 7 bases. Germline-derived CDR1 and CDR2 are DFQATT and SNEGSKA (reference sequence). The CDR3 is 13 amino acids. The CDR3 DNA reads as TGCAGTGCTAGAGATAGTACAGGGGGTGGCTACACCTTC. Amino acid sequence: CSARDSTGGGYTF.

This clonotype came up many times. The chain links TRBV6-1 to TRBJ2-4; D possibly uses TRBD1 or TRBD2 (6 bases each). Trimming took off 10 bases at V and 1 base at J, with 14 bases between the two ends. The CDR3 length is 14 residues. Per germline, CDR1 MNHNS and CDR2 SASEGT. The CDR3 DNA reads as TGTGCCACCAGGAGGGGGTTGGCCAAAAACATTCAGTACTTC. Its protein is CATRRGLAKNIQYF.

This clonotype has ten or more counts. This chain connects TRBV7-9 to TRBJ1-4, with 8 bases that match TRBD1. Germline loops: CDR1 SEHNR, CDR2 FQNEAQ (reference sequence). J was trimmed by 8 bases and V by 5 bases; bases with no gene match: 16. This CDR3 is 17 amino acids long. The CDR3 DNA follows: TGTGCCAGCAGCCTGGGGACAGGAACAGAAGCGGAGGAAAAACTGTTTTTT. Its translation: CASSLGTGTEAEEKLFF.

In its sample, this clonotype was seen many times. The V gene is TRBV27, the J gene TRBJ2-7; 8 bases are a match to TRBD1. Unmatched junction bases numbered 12, after V lost 5 bases and J lost 6 bases. Germline V lookup: CDR1 MNHEY, CDR2 SMNVEV (reference sequence). The CDR3 contains 15 residues. For the CDR3, the DNA is TGTGCCAGCAGTACCGAGACAGGGGCGGCCGGCGAGCAGTACTTC. It translates to CASSTETGAAGEQYF.

A remark on this clonotype: The junction shows a germline mismatch at one end, possibly a read error. The chain recombines TRBV12-3 or TRBV12-4 with TRBJ2-7; 9 nucleotides agree with TRBD1. The CDR3 loop spans 15 amino acids. This CDR3 reads CAGSLGQGRRWEQYF. The CDR3 DNA reads TGTGCCGGCAGTTTGGGACAGGGCCGGAGGTGGGAGCAGTACTTC.

Ten or more counts support this clonotype. The chain joins TRBV20-1 to TRBJ2-7, with 11 bases identical to TRBD2. Germline V gene data show CDR1 as DFQATT and CDR2 as SNEGSKA (reference sequence). This CDR3 comprises 14 residues. V shed 5 bases and J 0 bases; nucleotides not matched to a gene: 3. In DNA, the CDR3 is TGCAGTGCTGGCACTAGCGGGAGCTCCTACGAGCAGTACTTC. Amino acids: CSAGTSGSSYEQYF.

The CDR3 DNA reads TGTGCCAGCAGTGAAGGTGGCGGGAGGGCCATCTATGAGCAGTTCTTC. Its protein product is CASSEGGGRAIYEQFF. The J gene is TRBJ2-1, the V gene TRBV2; TRBD2 matches at 9 bases. Germline lookup yields CDR1 SNHLY and CDR2 FYNNEI. The CDR3 is made up of 16 amino acids. V lost 1 base and J lost 8; bases outside the gene matches: 9.